This paragraph covers one T cell receptor beta chain sequence. The deep-level immunoSEQ assay was used. As handled by the study authors: Filtering differed because ImmunoSEQ produced junction-only sequences that carried no quality scores. Sequencing used immunoSEQ multiplex PCR; TCRdb keeps in-frame clones, though not all of them. V and J calls and clone size are as listed in that table; D and trimming were resolved from the DNA. Of 450,000 to 600,000 clones in the sample, 70% to 85% were seen once. The data originate from a study of shared clonotypes between healthy human individuals. CDR3 length: 13 amino acids. Germline V gene data show CDR1 as SGDLS and CDR2 as YYNGEE. Between the trimmed V and J ends, which lost 0 bases and 3 bases, there was a span of 5 bases.

Sequenced: PBMCs. V gene TRBV9 combines with J gene TRBJ2-3; no definite D call. The TCR comes from a woman between 40 and 55 years old in good health. Some clones in this sample may be carry-over from other donors' samples. CDR3 region: CASSVAWTDTQYF. For the CDR3, the DNA is TGTGCCAGCAGCGTAGCTTGGACAGATACGCAGTATTTT. The whole variable domain, filled in from reference TRBV9 and TRBJ2-3, reads DSGVTQTPKHLITATGQRVTLRCSPRSGDLSVYWYQQSLDQGLQFLIQYYNGEERAKGNILERFSAQQFPDLHSELNLSSLELGDSALYFCASSVAWTDTQYFGPGTRLTVL.